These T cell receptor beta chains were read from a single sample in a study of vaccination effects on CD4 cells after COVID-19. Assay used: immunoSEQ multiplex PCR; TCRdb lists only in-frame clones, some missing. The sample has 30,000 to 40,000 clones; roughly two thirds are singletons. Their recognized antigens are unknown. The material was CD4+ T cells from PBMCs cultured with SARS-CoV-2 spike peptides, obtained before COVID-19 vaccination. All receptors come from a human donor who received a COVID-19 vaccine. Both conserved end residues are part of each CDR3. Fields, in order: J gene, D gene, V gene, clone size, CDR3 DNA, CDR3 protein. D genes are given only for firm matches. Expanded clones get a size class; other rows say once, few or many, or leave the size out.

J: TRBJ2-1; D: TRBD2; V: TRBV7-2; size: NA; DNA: TGTGCCAGCAGCCCATGGACTAGCGGGAGTAGGAATGAGCAGTTCTTC; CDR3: CASSPWTSGSRNEQFF
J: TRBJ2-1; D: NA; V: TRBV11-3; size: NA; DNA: TGTGCCAGCAGCTTATCCCCCCAAAATGAGCAGTTCTTC; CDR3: CASSLSPQNEQFF
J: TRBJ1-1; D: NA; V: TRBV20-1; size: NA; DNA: TGCGGAGCTAGGTCGGCCACTGAAGCTTTCTTT; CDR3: CGARSATEAFF
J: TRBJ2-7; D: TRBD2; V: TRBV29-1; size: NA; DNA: TGCAGCGTTTCGACGGGAGGGCCGTACGAGCAGTACTTC; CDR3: CSVSTGGPYEQYF
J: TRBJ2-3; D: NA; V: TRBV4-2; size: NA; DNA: TGTGCCAGCAGCCAAGAGTTCTATACAGATACGCAGTATTTT; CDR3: CASSQEFYTDTQYF
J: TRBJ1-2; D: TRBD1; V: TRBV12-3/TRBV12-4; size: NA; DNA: TGTGCCAGCAAACAGGGGGCGGGTGGCTACACCTTC; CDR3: CASKQGAGGYTF
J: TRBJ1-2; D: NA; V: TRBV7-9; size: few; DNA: TGTGCCAGCAGCTTAGTAGAGGGTCTCTATGGCTACACCTTC; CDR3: CASSLVEGLYGYTF
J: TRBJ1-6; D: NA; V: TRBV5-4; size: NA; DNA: TGTGCCAGCAGCCCTTCGGGCTCCTATAATTCACCCCTCCACTTT; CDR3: CASSPSGSYNSPLHF
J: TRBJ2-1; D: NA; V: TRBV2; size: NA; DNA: TGTGCCAGCAGGACTTCAAGCTCCTACAATGAGCAGTTCTTC; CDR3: CASRTSSSYNEQFF
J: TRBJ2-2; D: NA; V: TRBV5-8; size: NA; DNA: TGTGCCAGCAGCTTGATGGGGGGTCCCGGGGAGCTGTTTTTT; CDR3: CASSLMGGPGELFF
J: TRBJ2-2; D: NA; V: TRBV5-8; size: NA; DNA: TGTGCCAGCAGGTTGGACCGAAAGGGGACCGGGGAGCTGTTTTTT; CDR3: CASRLDRKGTGELFF
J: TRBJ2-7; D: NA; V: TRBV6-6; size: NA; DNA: TGTGCCAGGGGATTACTAGCACCGCCCGGCAAGCAGTACTTC; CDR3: CARGLLAPPGKQYF
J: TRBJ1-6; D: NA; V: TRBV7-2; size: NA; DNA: TGTGCCAGCAGCTTAGGAGGGGCAGGGGATTCACCCCTCCACTTT; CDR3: CASSLGGAGDSPLHF
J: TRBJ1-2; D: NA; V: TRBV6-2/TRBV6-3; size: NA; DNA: TGTGCCAGCAGTCGCCTTCTTGGCTACACCTTC; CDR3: CASSRLLGYTF
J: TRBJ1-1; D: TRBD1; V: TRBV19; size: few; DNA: TGTGCCAGTAACCACTCCCCGGGACAGGGAGGGGCTGAAGCTTTCTTT; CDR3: CASNHSPGQGGAEAFF
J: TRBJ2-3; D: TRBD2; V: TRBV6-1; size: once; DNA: TGTGCCAGCAGTGAAGACACGGGAGGGCGCACAGATACGCAGTATTTT; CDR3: CASSEDTGGRTDTQYF
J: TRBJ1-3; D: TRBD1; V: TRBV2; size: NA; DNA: TGTGCCAGCAGTGCCCTTTCCGGGACAGGGCCCTCTGGAAACACCATATATTTT; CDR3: CASSALSGTGPSGNTIYF
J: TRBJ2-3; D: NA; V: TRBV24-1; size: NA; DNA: TGTGCCACCAGTGATTTGACCAGACCGAGCACAGATACGCAGTATTTT; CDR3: CATSDLTRPSTDTQYF
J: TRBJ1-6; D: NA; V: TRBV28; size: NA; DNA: TGTGCCAGCAGTTACCCGGGTTCACCCCTCCACTTT; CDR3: CASSYPGSPLHF
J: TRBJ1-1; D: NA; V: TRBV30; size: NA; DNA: TGTGCCTGGACCCCGCCTCGGCGGAACACTGAAGCTTTCTTT; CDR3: CAWTPPRRNTEAFF
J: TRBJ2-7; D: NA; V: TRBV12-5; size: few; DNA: TGTGCTAGTGGTTTGGCCGGCTCGTCGGAGCAGTACTTC; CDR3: CASGLAGSSEQYF
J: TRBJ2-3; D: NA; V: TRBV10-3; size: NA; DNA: TGTGCCATCAGCGATATACTTAGCACAGATACGCAGTATTTT; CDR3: CAISDILSTDTQYF
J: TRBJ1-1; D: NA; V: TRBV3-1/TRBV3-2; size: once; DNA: TGTGCCAGCAGCCAAGGGTCGGCCCCGAACACTGAAGCTTTCTTT; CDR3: CASSQGSAPNTEAFF
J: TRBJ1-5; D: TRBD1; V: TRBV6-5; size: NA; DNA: TGTGCCAGCAGCCCGGGGACAGGGGGCAATCAGCCCCAGCATTTT; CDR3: CASSPGTGGNQPQHF
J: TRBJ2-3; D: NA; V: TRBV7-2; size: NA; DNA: TGTGCCAGCACCCTGGGGGTACAGAGGACCACAGATACGCAGTATTTT; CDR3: CASTLGVQRTTDTQYF
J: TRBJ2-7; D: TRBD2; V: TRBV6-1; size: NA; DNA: TGTGCCAGCAGTGTAGCGGGGAGCTACGAGCAGTACTTC; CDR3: CASSVAGSYEQYF
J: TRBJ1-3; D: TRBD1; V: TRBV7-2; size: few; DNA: TGTGCCAGCAGCTTATTACCGGACAGGGGGCCTGGAAACACCATATATTTT; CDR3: CASSLLPDRGPGNTIYF
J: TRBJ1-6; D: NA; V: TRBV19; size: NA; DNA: TGTGCCAGTAGTTCTACAGGCAATTCACCCCTCCACTTT; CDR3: CASSSTGNSPLHF
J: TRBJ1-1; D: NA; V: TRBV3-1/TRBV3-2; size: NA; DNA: TGTGCCAGCAGCCAAGAAGGAGGGATAGTCTCTGAAGCTTTCTTT; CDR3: CASSQEGGIVSEAFF
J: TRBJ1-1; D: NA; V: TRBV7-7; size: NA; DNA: TGTGCTAGCAGCCCACTAAGGACGGGGGGGACTGAAGCTTTCTTT; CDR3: CASSPLRTGGTEAFF
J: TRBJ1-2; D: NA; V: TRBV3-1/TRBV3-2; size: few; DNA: TGTGCCAGCAGCCAAGATCGCGGGGGCGCTTTGGATGGCTACACCTTC; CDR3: CASSQDRGGALDGYTF
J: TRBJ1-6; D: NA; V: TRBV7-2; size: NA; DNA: TGTGCCAGCAGCTTAGGGTCGACGGCAAGAGCGCCCCTCCACTTT; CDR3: CASSLGSTARAPLHF
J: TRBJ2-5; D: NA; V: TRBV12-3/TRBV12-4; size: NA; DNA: TGTGCCAGCAGTTTGGACCGAGAGACCCAGTACTTC; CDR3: CASSLDRETQYF
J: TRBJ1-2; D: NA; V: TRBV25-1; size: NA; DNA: TGTGCCAGCAGTAAGGGGGGTACTGGCTACACCTTC; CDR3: CASSKGGTGYTF
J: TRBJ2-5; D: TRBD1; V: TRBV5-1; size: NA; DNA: TGCGCCAGCAGCTTGGTGGCAGGGGGTACGGAGACCCAGTACTTC; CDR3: CASSLVAGGTETQYF
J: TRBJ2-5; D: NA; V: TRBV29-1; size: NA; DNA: TGCAGCGTTGCTGGTGGGGGTGGGGCCCAGTACTTC; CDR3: CSVAGGGGAQYF
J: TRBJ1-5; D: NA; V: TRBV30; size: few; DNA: TGTGCCTCCGAACCATCCGACAGGCCGGTAGGGAAGCCCCAGCATTTT; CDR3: CASEPSDRPVGKPQHF
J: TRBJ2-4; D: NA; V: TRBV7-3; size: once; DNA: TGTGCCAGCAGCTTAATTGGGGGCTCCCTAGCCAAAAACATTCAGTACTTC; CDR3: CASSLIGGSLAKNIQYF
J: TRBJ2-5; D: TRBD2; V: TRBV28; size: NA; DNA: TGTGCCAGCAGTTTACGACTAGCGGGATTGGAGACCCAGTACTTC; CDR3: CASSLRLAGLETQYF